Listed below are T cell receptor beta chains from one sample, sequenced in a study of shared T cell receptors in the human thymus. Clones were sequenced by immunoSEQ multiplex PCR, and TCRdb holds only the in-frame ones, with some missing. The sample yields under 700,000 clones, 75% to 80% seen once. In addition, the sample was reused for a study of human thymus T cells.

The sequenced sample consisted of thymocytes. The receptors come from a boy younger than two with a congenital heart defect. Both conserved end residues are part of each CDR3. D genes are given only for firm matches. Some rows mark clone size as missing; the rest say once, few, many or name a class of expanded clone.

abundance,d_gene,j_gene,v_gene,CDR3aa,CDR3nt
.,TRBD1,TRBJ1-2,TRBV9,CASSVDVGQGTNYGYTF,TGTGCCAGCAGCGTAGATGTTGGACAGGGAACTAACTATGGCTACACCTTC
.,TRBD1,TRBJ2-7,TRBV6-1,CASSEAEGQSYEQYF,TGTGCCAGCAGTGAAGCCGAGGGACAGTCCTACGAGCAGTACTTC
.,TRBD2,TRBJ2-3,TRBV5-1,CASSPRTSGVSTDTQYF,TGCGCCAGCAGCCCCCGGACTAGCGGGGTTAGCACAGATACGCAGTATTTT
.,TRBD2,TRBJ2-1,TRBV6-7,CASSYSSGLASTEQFF,TGTGCCAGCAGTTACTCTTCGGGACTAGCGTCAACAGAGCAGTTCTTC
.,TRBD1,TRBJ1-1,TRBV19,CASSPGQFLLDTEAFF,TGTGCCAGTAGTCCGGGACAGTTCTTGCTTGACACTGAAGCTTTCTTT
few,TRBD1,TRBJ2-4,TRBV5-4,CASSLTPGQGGVDIQYF,TGTGCCAGCAGCTTAACACCGGGACAGGGAGGGGTAGACATTCAGTACTTC
.,TRBD2,TRBJ2-3,TRBV5-1,CASSLRVVAGGSDTSTDTQYF,TGCGCCAGCAGCTTGAGGGTGGTAGCGGGAGGTTCCGATACTAGCACAGATACGCAGTATTTT
.,TRBD2,TRBJ2-3,TRBV19,CASSATDTSGSVTQYF,TGTGCCAGTAGTGCCACAGATACTAGCGGGAGTGTTACGCAGTATTTT
once,.,TRBJ2-5,TRBV4-3,CASSHSVRRKETQYF,TGCGCCAGCAGCCATAGTGTCCGGAGAAAAGAGACCCAGTACTTC
.,TRBD2,TRBJ2-7,TRBV7-2,CASSPESGRTYEQYF,TGTGCCAGCAGCCCCGAGAGCGGGAGGACCTACGAGCAGTACTTC
.,TRBD2,TRBJ2-4,TRBV10-3,CAISDRGTSGRPTKNIQYF,TGTGCCATCAGTGATAGAGGGACTAGCGGGAGACCTACCAAAAACATTCAGTACTTC
.,.,TRBJ2-1,TRBV13,CASSPDGSGEQFF,TGTGCCAGCAGCCCCGACGGGTCGGGTGAGCAGTTCTTC
.,TRBD2,TRBJ2-1,TRBV5-4,CASSLNSGSYRGQFF,TGTGCCAGCAGCTTGAATAGCGGGTCCTATAGGGGGCAGTTCTTC
few,.,TRBJ2-2,TRBV5-4,CASSLAVGENTGELFF,TGTGCCAGCAGCTTGGCGGTGGGAGAGAACACCGGGGAGCTGTTTTTT
.,TRBD2,TRBJ2-1,TRBV28,CASSLTVAGGNEQFF,TGTGCCAGCAGTTTAACGGTAGCGGGAGGTAATGAGCAGTTCTTC
.,.,TRBJ2-5,TRBV27,CASSFREWETQYF,TGTGCCAGCAGTTTTCGGGAGTGGGAGACCCAGTACTTC
few,.,TRBJ1-1,TRBV19,CASSILGDTEAFF,TGTGCCAGTAGTATCCTCGGGGATACTGAAGCTTTCTTT
.,TRBD1,TRBJ2-3,TRBV11-2,CASSLDAAGGFTDTQYF,TGTGCCAGCAGCTTAGATGCGGCAGGGGGCTTTACAGATACGCAGTATTTT
.,TRBD1,TRBJ1-3,TRBV27,CARDRVLSSGNTIYF,TGTGCCAGGGACAGGGTACTTAGCTCTGGAAACACCATATATTTT
.,.,TRBJ1-5,TRBV19,CASSIGGAGVGNQPQHF,TGTGCCAGTAGTATAGGCGGTGCTGGCGTGGGCAATCAGCCCCAGCATTTT
once,.,TRBJ2-3,TRBV25-1,CASSEPKDNTDTQYF,TGTGCCAGCAGTGAACCGAAGGACAACACAGATACGCAGTATTTT
few,.,TRBJ1-3,TRBV5-1,CASGHEGAGNTIYF,TGCGCCAGCGGGCATGAGGGGGCTGGAAACACCATATATTTT
.,.,TRBJ2-7,TRBV27,CASSSRFGAVTYEQYF,TGTGCCAGCAGTTCGCGATTTGGGGCGGTTACCTACGAGCAGTACTTC
.,TRBD2,TRBJ2-4,TRBV27,CASRGTSGSCDIQYF,TGTGCCAGCAGGGGGACTAGCGGGAGTTGTGACATTCAGTACTTC
.,TRBD2,TRBJ2-3,TRBV2,CASASRRGLAALSTDTQYF,TGTGCCAGCGCCTCCCGACGGGGACTAGCGGCCTTGAGCACAGATACGCAGTATTTT
few,.,TRBJ1-1,TRBV29-1,CSVVGAQLNTEAFF,TGCAGCGTTGTGGGGGCACAGCTGAACACTGAAGCTTTCTTT
.,TRBD1,TRBJ2-1,TRBV7-2,CASSLTPTGGDPNEQFF,TGTGCCAGCAGCTTAACGCCGACAGGGGGCGACCCCAATGAGCAGTTCTTC
.,TRBD1,TRBJ1-4,TRBV4-3,CASSRDRGREKLFF,TGCGCCAGCAGCAGGGACAGGGGACGAGAAAAACTGTTTTTT
.,.,TRBJ2-7,TRBV7-9,CASSLAPPQGFGYEQYF,TGTGCCAGCAGCTTAGCGCCTCCACAGGGTTTCGGGTACGAGCAGTACTTC
.,.,TRBJ1-1,TRBV28,CASSFNISEAFF,TGTGCCAGCAGTTTTAATATTAGTGAAGCTTTCTTT
once,.,TRBJ2-7,TRBV2,CASSEALPGSYEQYF,TGTGCCAGCAGTGAAGCGCTCCCCGGGTCCTACGAGCAGTACTTC
.,TRBD1,TRBJ1-1,TRBV6-5,CASSGTGGVGTEAFF,TGTGCCAGCAGTGGGACAGGGGGCGTCGGCACTGAAGCTTTCTTT
few,TRBD1,TRBJ1-1,TRBV6-6,CASSYGGQGYTEAFF,TGTGCCAGCAGTTACGGGGGACAGGGTTACACTGAAGCTTTCTTT
.,TRBD2,TRBJ2-2,TRBV10-1,CASSETSGVPANTGELFF,TGCGCCAGCAGTGAAACTAGCGGGGTTCCCGCGAACACCGGGGAGCTGTTTTTT
.,.,TRBJ1-5,TRBV6-5,CASSYSRVRNQPQHF,TGTGCCAGCAGTTATAGCAGGGTTCGGAATCAGCCCCAGCATTTT
once,.,TRBJ1-2,TRBV20-1,CSALGHSVYTF,TGCAGTGCCCTGGGGCATTCGGTCTACACCTTC
few,TRBD2,TRBJ2-5,TRBV4-3,CASSQSGRGETQYF,TGCGCCAGCAGCCAAAGTGGGCGGGGGGAGACCCAGTACTTC
.,.,TRBJ2-1,TRBV10-3,CAISGAVNEQFF,TGTGCCATCAGTGGGGCCGTGAATGAGCAGTTCTTC
few,TRBD2,TRBJ2-3,TRBV6-1,CASSSRTSPYTQYF,TGTGCCAGCAGTTCCCGGACTAGCCCCTATACGCAGTATTTT
.,TRBD2,TRBJ2-1,TRBV30,CAWRASGTYNEQFF,TGTGCCTGGAGGGCTAGCGGGACCTACAATGAGCAGTTCTTC
.,.,TRBJ1-3,TRBV5-1,CASSFRGDGNTIYF,TGCGCCAGCAGCTTCAGAGGTGATGGAAACACCATATATTTT
.,.,TRBJ2-7,TRBV15,CATSLRSGTTSSYEQYF,TGTGCCACCAGCTTACGATCCGGGACAACTAGCTCCTACGAGCAGTACTTC
.,.,TRBJ2-5,TRBV12-5,CASGFPSRGTLLETQYF,TGTGCTAGTGGTTTCCCGTCCCGCGGGACTTTACTAGAGACCCAGTACTTC
.,TRBD2,TRBJ2-5,TRBV7-2,CASSLSGLAVPKRETQYF,TGTGCCAGCAGCTTATCGGGACTAGCGGTCCCCAAGAGAGAGACCCAGTACTTC
once,.,TRBJ2-1,TRBV9,CASSVAAGDEQFF,TGTGCCAGCAGCGTAGCTGCAGGGGATGAGCAGTTCTTC
few,TRBD2,TRBJ2-1,TRBV9,CASSLRLAGGNEQFF,TGTGCCAGCAGCCTAAGACTAGCGGGGGGCAATGAGCAGTTCTTC
.,TRBD2,TRBJ2-7,TRBV19,CASSMSSGRTYEQYF,TGTGCCAGTAGTATGAGTAGCGGGAGGACCTACGAGCAGTACTTC
.,.,TRBJ2-2,TRBV5-8,CASSPWRPTGELFF,TGTGCCAGCAGCCCCTGGAGGCCCACCGGGGAGCTGTTTTTT
few,TRBD2,TRBJ2-7,TRBV30,CAWSVLGGAGSDTEDYEQYF,TGTGCCTGGAGTGTCCTCGGGGGGGCGGGAAGTGACACAGAGGACTACGAGCAGTACTTC
.,.,TRBJ1-2,TRBV14,CASSRGAANYGYTF,TGTGCCAGCAGCCGTGGGGCGGCTAACTATGGCTACACCTTC
.,.,TRBJ2-7,TRBV10-3,CAISESRGYEQYF,TGTGCCATCAGTGAGTCGCGGGGCTACGAGCAGTACTTC
.,.,TRBJ1-2,TRBV7-8,CASSSLESHWGYTF,TGTGCCAGCAGCAGCCTTGAGTCCCATTGGGGCTACACCTTC
.,.,TRBJ2-5,TRBV25-1,CASSGAALDPRGETQYF,TGTGCCAGCAGTGGAGCCGCTTTGGACCCCCGGGGGGAGACCCAGTACTTC
.,TRBD2,TRBJ2-1,TRBV7-2,CASSLGGLDAGGSHNEQFF,TGTGCCAGCAGCCTGGGGGGGTTAGACGCGGGAGGGTCCCACAATGAGCAGTTCTTC